A selection of T cell receptor beta chains follows, all from one sample in a study of shared clonotypes between healthy human individuals. The assay was immunoSEQ multiplex PCR, and TCRdb's table has in-frame clones only and misses some. Here the sample spans around 2.1 million clones, around 95% being singletons. Sequencing used naive CD4+ T cells sorted from blood. These TCRs come from a young man in good health. CDR3s include the opening cysteine and the closing phenylalanine or tryptophan. A D gene is named only where the DNA matches it firmly. Size values are once, few and many counts, or a class for expanded clones, and some rows have none.

abundance	j_gene	v_gene	d_gene	CDR3nt	CDR3aa
few	TRBJ1-1	TRBV5-1	-	TGCGCCAGCAGCTTGGCCGTAGGGAACACTGAAGCTTTCTTT	CASSLAVGNTEAFF
-	TRBJ2-3	TRBV5-1	TRBD2	TGCGCCAGCAGCTTAATTTCCCTAGCGGAGTCTGTGTATTTT	CASSLISLAESVYF
-	TRBJ1-4	TRBV28	TRBD1	TGTGCCAGCAGTTCTTGGACAGGGGGCTATGAAAAACTGTTTTTT	CASSSWTGGYEKLFF
-	TRBJ2-1	TRBV11-3	TRBD2	TGTGCCAGCAGCTTAGATGGTCTAGCGGGAGGGAAAATCTACAATGAGCAGTTCTTC	CASSLDGLAGGKIYNEQFF
-	TRBJ2-1	TRBV30	TRBD2	TGTGCCTGGCCGCTAGCGGGAGTCAAAGGGGTGGGTGAGCAGTTCTTC	CAWPLAGVKGVGEQFF
-	TRBJ1-3	TRBV29-1	-	TGCAGCTTAGAGATCGGAAACACCATATATTTT	CSLEIGNTIYF
-	TRBJ2-7	TRBV7-2	-	TGTGCCAGCAGCTTAGAGGCGGGACCCGGCTACGAGCAGTACTTC	CASSLEAGPGYEQYF
-	TRBJ2-1	TRBV6-5	-	TGTGCCAGCAGTTACGGAGATTACAATGAGCAGTTCTTC	CASSYGDYNEQFF
-	TRBJ1-2	TRBV6-1	TRBD1	TGTGCCAGCAGGACAGGGACCTATGGCTACACCTTC	CASRTGTYGYTF
-	TRBJ2-5	TRBV30	TRBD2	TGTGCCTGGAGTAGGGGTAGAACTAGCGCTCTAGAGACCCAGTACTTC	CAWSRGRTSALETQYF
-	TRBJ2-1	TRBV10-3	TRBD1	TGTGCCATTGCCACCGGGACAGGGAACTACAATGAGCAGTTCTTC	CAIATGTGNYNEQFF
-	TRBJ2-1	TRBV7-2	TRBD2	TGTGCCAGCAGCTCCTCGCGGGGGAATGAGCAGTTCTTC	CASSSSRGNEQFF
-	TRBJ2-2	TRBV7-2	-	TGTGCCAGCAGCTTAACGCTGTTACCCGCGAACACCGGGGAGCTGTTTTTT	CASSLTLLPANTGELFF
-	TRBJ2-2	TRBV6-1	-	TGTGCCAGCAGACCGACGGGATCGAACACCGGGGAGCTGTTTTTT	CASRPTGSNTGELFF
-	TRBJ2-1	TRBV7-9	TRBD2	TGTGCCAGCAGCTTTGGATTAGCGGGAATCCGAGAGCAGTTCTTC	CASSFGLAGIREQFF
-	TRBJ1-6	TRBV28	-	TGTGCCAGCAGACAACACCTACCTAATTCACCCCTCCACTTT	CASRQHLPNSPLHF
-	TRBJ2-7	TRBV5-1	TRBD1	TGCGCCAGCAGCCCCGCGGTACAGGGGGCAGGGGAGCAGTACTTC	CASSPAVQGAGEQYF
-	TRBJ2-7	TRBV7-2	-	TGTGCCAGCAGCGGCGGGCTACGGCACGAGCAGTACTTC	CASSGGLRHEQYF
-	TRBJ1-3	TRBV11-2	-	TGTGCCAGCAGCTTAGTAGGCATCTCTGGAAACACCATATATTTT	CASSLVGISGNTIYF
-	TRBJ2-7	TRBV30	-	TGTGCCTGGAGCGGGGAGATTTACGAGCAGTACTTC	CAWSGEIYEQYF
-	TRBJ1-1	TRBV6-6	-	TGTGCCAGCGCCCCTAGTACGACGGGGAACACTGAAGCTTTCTTT	CASAPSTTGNTEAFF
-	TRBJ2-2	TRBV9	TRBD2	TGTGCCAGCAGCGTAGGGCTAGCGGCGAACACCGGGGAGCTGTTTTTT	CASSVGLAANTGELFF
-	TRBJ1-5	TRBV4-1	-	TGCGCCAGCAGCCAAGATGGGCAGGGACGTCAGCCCCAGCATTTT	CASSQDGQGRQPQHF
once	TRBJ2-2	TRBV5-1	TRBD1	TGCGCCAGCAGCCTCGGGACAGGGGGCGCCAACACCGGGGAGCTGTTTTTT	CASSLGTGGANTGELFF
-	TRBJ2-4	TRBV7-2	-	TGTGCCAGCAGCTCGGACCCCAATGGGAACATTCAGTACTTC	CASSSDPNGNIQYF
-	TRBJ1-2	TRBV28	-	TGTGCCGGCTCACAGGCAACTGAAGGCTACACCTTC	CAGSQATEGYTF
-	TRBJ2-5	TRBV30	-	TGTGCCTGTCAAGGGCAGGGAGGAGAGACCCAGTACTTC	CACQGQGGETQYF
-	TRBJ1-2	TRBV5-4	-	TGTGCCAGCAGCCAACCGGGAACCCCTGACTATGGCTACACCTTC	CASSQPGTPDYGYTF
once	TRBJ2-3	TRBV19	-	TGTGCCACTAGTCTTTTTAAGGGATGGGGCACAGATACGCAGTATTTT	CATSLFKGWGTDTQYF
-	TRBJ2-5	TRBV11-2	-	TGTGCCAGCAGCTTACGGGAGTTGAGGGGAGAGACCCAGTACTTC	CASSLRELRGETQYF
-	TRBJ1-1	TRBV28	-	TGTGCCAGCACCGAAGGAACAACAGGGAACACTGAAGCTTTCTTT	CASTEGTTGNTEAFF
-	TRBJ1-4	TRBV27	-	TGTGCCAGCAGTTTATCAGGGGGTGGAGGAAAACTGTTTTTT	CASSLSGGGGKLFF
-	TRBJ1-5	TRBV28	-	TGTGCCAGCAGTTTATGGGGGAGGACGGGTACGGAGCCCCAGCATTTT	CASSLWGRTGTEPQHF
-	TRBJ2-1	TRBV7-9	-	TGTGCCAGCCTTCGGTGGGGGAACAATGAGCAGTTCTTC	CASLRWGNNEQFF
-	TRBJ1-4	TRBV6-5	-	TGTGCCAGCAGCCCGAGACTAAATGAAAAACTGTTTTTT	CASSPRLNEKLFF
-	TRBJ2-7	TRBV7-9	-	TGTGCCAGCAGTACGGGGGAGGTTCCCTACGAGCAGTACTTC	CASSTGEVPYEQYF
-	TRBJ1-5	TRBV7-9	TRBD1	TGTGCCAGCAGCTCCTCGACAGGGGGCAATCAGCCCCAGCATTTT	CASSSSTGGNQPQHF